This TCR beta chain was observed in a study of blood T cells in healthy people across ages. CDR1 and CDR2 (germline): MNHEY, SVGAGI. CDR3 length: 15 amino acids. V gave up 2 bases and J gave up 5 bases; unmatched junction bases: 6. Donors gave approximately 9.9 milliliters of peripheral blood apiece. Every sample gave at least 5 micrograms of total RNA when it was extracted. A J-beta primer mix and a sample-barcoded 5' primer were used in a second PCR of about 6 to 12 cycles. The authors tagged each cDNA molecule using a template-switch adaptor with 12 random nucleotides. TCRdb independently ran MiXCR on the 5' RACE reads; one entry per CDR3 protein. Of approximately 1.5 million distinct CDR3 sequences listed, approximately 32% were seen once; the top ten hold approximately 11%.

This rearrangement joins TRBV6-5 to TRBJ2-5; 9 bases are shared with TRBD1. Sequenced input: blood. The sequence was collected from a woman in her 30s in good health. For the CDR3, the DNA is TGTGCCAGCAGTTACCCGGGACAGGGAAGCGAGACCCAGTACTTC. Protein product: CASSYPGQGSETQYF.